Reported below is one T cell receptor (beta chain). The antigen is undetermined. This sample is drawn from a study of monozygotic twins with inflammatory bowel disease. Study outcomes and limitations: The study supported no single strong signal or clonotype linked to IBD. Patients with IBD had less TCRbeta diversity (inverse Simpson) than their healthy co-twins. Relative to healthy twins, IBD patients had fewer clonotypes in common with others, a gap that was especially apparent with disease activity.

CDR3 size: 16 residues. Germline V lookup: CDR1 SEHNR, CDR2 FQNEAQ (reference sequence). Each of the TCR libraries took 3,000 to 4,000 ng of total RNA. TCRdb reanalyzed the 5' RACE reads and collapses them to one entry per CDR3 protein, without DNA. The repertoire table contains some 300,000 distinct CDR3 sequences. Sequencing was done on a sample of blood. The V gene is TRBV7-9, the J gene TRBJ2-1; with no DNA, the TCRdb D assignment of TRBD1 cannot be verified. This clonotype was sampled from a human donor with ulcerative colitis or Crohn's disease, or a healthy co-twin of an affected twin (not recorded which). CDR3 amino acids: CASSSLEPWGRNEQFF.